This paragraph covers one T cell receptor (beta chain) sequence. The antigen is not known. This table comes from immunoSEQ multiplex PCR, and its TCRdb copy is limited to in-frame clones, with some not included. The data show several thousand clones, more than 75% seen once. Germline V gene data show CDR1 as SNHLY and CDR2 as FYNNEI. The CDR3 is made up of 13 amino acids. Trimming took off 5 bases at V and 1 base at J, with 8 bases between the two ends. Recipients were bled about 28 days pretransplant and at posttransplant days 30, 100, 180. The sample comes from a study of T cell clonotyping in hematopoietic cell transplantation. Study-wide results and limits: At the given depth, recipient repertoires were over 95% de novo clonotypes.

This clonotype originated in a male patient in his fifties or sixties who had an allogeneic stem cell transplant from a related donor, so the T cells may come from the graft donor. Some clones in this sample may be carry-over from other donors' samples. Material: PBMCs, obtained 100 days after allogeneic stem cell transplant. The chain is built from TRBV2 and TRBJ2-5, with unresolved D. The CDR3 loop reads CASSLPGQETQYF. CDR3 coding DNA: TGTGCCAGCAGTCTCCCAGGCCAAGAGACCCAGTACTTC.